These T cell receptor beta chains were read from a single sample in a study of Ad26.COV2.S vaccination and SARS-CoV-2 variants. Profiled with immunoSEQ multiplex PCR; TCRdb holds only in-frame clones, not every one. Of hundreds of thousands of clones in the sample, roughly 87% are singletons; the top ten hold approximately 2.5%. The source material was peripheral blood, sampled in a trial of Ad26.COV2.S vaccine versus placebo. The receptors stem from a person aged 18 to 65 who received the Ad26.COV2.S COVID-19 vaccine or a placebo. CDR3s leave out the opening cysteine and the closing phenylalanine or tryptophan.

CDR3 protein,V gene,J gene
SVGTGNTEAF,TRBV29-1,TRBJ1-1
ASSYKTGNTIY,TRBV7-2,TRBJ1-3
ASSPTEGTEAF,TRBV18,TRBJ1-1
ASHIGTSYYNEQF,TRBV5-4,TRBJ2-1
ASKGGDPTEAF,TRBV10-3,TRBJ1-1
ASSPHLAGDQETQY,TRBV4-2,TRBJ2-5
ASSQAWSGGGYNEQF,TRBV4-3,TRBJ2-1
ASTLPGQGPEAF,TRBV28,TRBJ1-1
AQSGGIPSTDTQY,TRBV7-9,TRBJ2-3
AISENKDTQY,TRBV10-3,TRBJ2-3
ASSYSYARTVYNEQF,TRBV6-2/TRBV6-3,TRBJ2-1
ASSLAPTVLNTEAF,TRBV5-1,TRBJ1-1
ASRPPAGGAAETQY,TRBV5-1,TRBJ2-5
ASSQDNSGYTEAF,TRBV4-3,TRBJ1-1
ASSQVGRRNEQF,TRBV4-3,TRBJ2-1
ASSQGGGRTGNTIY,TRBV3-1/TRBV3-2,TRBJ1-3
AISGGRSGPNYGYT,TRBV10-3,TRBJ1-2
ASSGRTESSYNSPLH,TRBV25-1,TRBJ1-6
ASSQVDRNTEAF,TRBV3-1/TRBV3-2,TRBJ1-1
ASSTLASDTQY,TRBV13,TRBJ2-3
ASINRGLNTEAF,TRBV19,TRBJ1-1